Following are 24 T cell receptor beta chains from one sample sequenced in a study of OX40 agonist ivuxolimab in advanced cancers. Profiling relied on immunoSEQ multiplex PCR, and the TCRdb table lists in-frame clones only, not all of them. This sample has around 76,000 clones; about nine tenths occur once, and the top ten carry nearly 0.55%. This sample comprised CD4+ or CD8+ T cells sorted from blood, obtained in a trial of the OX40 agonist ivuxolimab. Receptors originate from an adult with an advanced solid tumor such as melanoma, head and neck, liver or kidney cancer.

This clone was detected only once. This chain connects TRBV10-2 to TRBJ2-7, with TRBD2 matching over 11 bases. V gave up 9 bases and J gave up 6 bases; unmatched junction bases: 10. Germline values: CDR1 WSHSY, CDR2 SAAADI. The CDR3 is 14 residues long. The DNA of the CDR3 is TGCGCCAGTCGTCTAGCGGGAGGCCCGGGCGAGCAGTACTTC. Translating gives CASRLAGGPGEQYF.

J is TRBJ2-7 and V is TRBV4-1, with D possibly called TRBD1 or TRBD2 (5 bases each). V was trimmed by 4 bases and J by 0 bases, leaving 16 bases between them. The V gene's germline CDR1 is MGHRA and CDR2 YSYEKL. The CDR3 consists of 16 residues. CDR3 sequence reads: CASSLGPGASSYEQYF. In nucleotides, the CDR3 is TGCGCCAGCAGCCTGGGACCGGGCGCGAGCTCCTACGAGCAGTACTTC.

The chain recombines TRBV15 with TRBJ2-1, with TRBD1 matching over 7 bases. CDR1 is LNHNV and CDR2 is YYDKDF in the germline V gene (reference sequence). After removal of 1 base from V and 3 bases from J, the junction contained 6 bases not matched to a gene. CDR3 length: 16 residues. CDR3 residues: CATSRGTGAFYNEQFF. The DNA for the CDR3 is TGTGCCACCAGCAGAGGAACAGGGGCCTTCTACAATGAGCAGTTCTTC.

The rearrangement joins TRBV2 to TRBJ2-7; D is ambiguous. The germline gives CDR1 SNHLY, CDR2 FYNNEI. The length of the CDR3 is 14 residues. V dropped 2 bases and J dropped 0 bases, with 8 bases sitting between them. The CDR3, as DNA: TGTGCCAGCAGTGAAAGGCGGAACTCCTACGAGCAGTACTTC. This translates into CASSERRNSYEQYF.

V gene TRBV18 combines with J gene TRBJ2-6; D ambiguous. The CDR3 covers 15 residues. The germline CDR1 and CDR2 sequences are KGHSH and LQKENI. Trimming took off 3 bases at V and 0 bases at J, with 6 bases between the two ends. The DNA for the CDR3 is TGTGCCAGCTCACCGCCTAGCTCTGGGGCCAACGTCCTGACTTTC. Protein product: CASSPPSSGANVLTF.

The chain recombines TRBV30 with TRBJ1-2; the D is unclear. Trimming removed 2 bases at V and 4 bases at J, with 8 bases between. The CDR3 extends over 12 amino acids. Per the germline V gene, CDR1 is GTSNPN and CDR2 is SVGIG (reference sequence). The CDR3 loop reads CAWSPGLYGYTF. DNA for the CDR3: TGTGCCTGGAGTCCTGGCCTCTATGGCTACACCTTC.

The V call is TRBV7-6, the J call TRBJ2-7; the match to TRBD2 covers 8 bases. V trimming: 5 bases; J trimming: 4 bases; junction bases outside the gene matches: 13. Germline assignment: CDR1 SGHVS and CDR2 FNYEAQ. The CDR3 is 16 residues long. The CDR3 here is CASSPRNGGGMYEQYF. CDR3 DNA: TGTGCCAGCAGCCCCAGGAACGGCGGGGGGATGTACGAGCAGTACTTC.

The chain carries TRBV7-2 and TRBJ2-5; D could derive from TRBD1 or TRBD2 (5 bases each). Germline V CDR1 and CDR2: SGHTA, FQGNSA. The CDR3 has 14 residues. The ends were cut back, 5 bases at V and 2 bases at J, with 12 bases in the middle. CDR3 region: CASSQPGRQETQYF. Here the CDR3 DNA reads TGTGCCAGCAGCCAACCGGGACGGCAAGAGACCCAGTACTTC.

The gene calls are TRBV7-2 and TRBJ1-6, with D possibly TRBD1 on 5 matching bases. This CDR3 is built from 14 residues. The germline V and J ends were trimmed by 5 bases and 5 bases, with 10 bases remaining between them. The germline V gene encodes CDR1 SGHTA and CDR2 FQGNSA. CDR3 in amino acids: CASSLRGDNSPLHF. DNA for the CDR3: TGTGCCAGCAGCCTTCGGGGGGATAATTCACCCCTCCACTTT.

V gene TRBV5-8 combines with J gene TRBJ2-1; weak D call: TRBD2 (5 bases). This CDR3 comprises 13 residues. Trimming took off 4 bases at V and 2 bases at J, with 7 bases between the two ends. Germline V lookup: CDR1 SGHTS, CDR2 YDEGEE. CDR3 protein: CASSAGTYNEQFF. In nucleotides, the CDR3 is TGTGCCAGCAGCGCCGGGACCTACAATGAGCAGTTCTTC. Drawing the rest from reference TRBV5-8 and TRBJ2-1, the complete variable domain is EAGVTQSPTHLIKTRGQQATLRCSPISGHTSVYWYQQALGLGLQFLLWYDEGEERNRGNFPPRFSGRQFPNYSSELNVNALELEDSALYLCASSAGTYNEQFFGPGTRLTVL.

V and J are TRBV18 and TRBJ2-7; perhaps TRBD2 as D (5 bases). Looked up from germline, CDR1 is KGHSH and CDR2 is LQKENI. This CDR3 has 15 residues. Trimming left V 3 bases short and J 2 bases short, with 14 bases between. CDR3 sequence (DNA): TGTGCCAGCTCACCCTCGAGGGCGGGTCCCTACGAGCAGTACTTC. As protein: CASSPSRAGPYEQYF.

This chain links TRBV6-1 with TRBJ1-5; unclear D gene. The CDR3 runs 15 residues. Germline V lookup: CDR1 MNHNS, CDR2 SASEGT. Trimming cost V 5 bases and J 4 bases, with 15 bases left between them. CDR3 protein: CASSLSVVRNQPQHF. The CDR3 region has the DNA TGTGCCAGCAGTCTCTCTGTGGTAAGGAATCAGCCCCAGCATTTT.

The genes are TRBV6-5 and TRBJ1-2; the D is unclear. Germline-derived CDR1 and CDR2 are MNHEY and SVGAGI. Deletions cut 8 bases from V and 4 bases from J, with 20 bases between. The length of the CDR3 is 15 residues. CDR3 nucleotides: TGTGCCAGCGGATCCGCGGCGGACGGCGGCTATGGCTACACCTTC. Translation: CASGSAADGGYGYTF.

V gene TRBV4-3 combines with J gene TRBJ2-3, with TRBD2 as a possible D gene (6 bases). The CDR3 is made up of 17 amino acids. Germline loops: CDR1 LGHNA, CDR2 YSLEER. V was trimmed by 0 bases and J by 2 bases, leaving 15 bases between them. The CDR3 spells CASSQDVTGSFTDTQYF. Here the CDR3 DNA reads TGCGCCAGCAGCCAAGATGTCACCGGGAGCTTCACAGATACGCAGTATTTT.

The chain combines TRBV5-1 with TRBJ2-7; D might be TRBD2 (5 bases). Germline CDR1 is SGHRS and CDR2 is YFSETQ. This CDR3 region has 12 residues. V shed 1 base and J shed 6 bases, with 8 bases lying between them. CDR3 sequence: CASSLTGSEQYF. The CDR3 region has the DNA TGCGCCAGCAGCTTGACGGGGTCCGAGCAGTACTTC.

This chain joins TRBV11-2 and TRBJ2-5, with 8 bases matching TRBD1. V was clipped by 3 bases and J by 1 base; unmatched bases: 4. Germline CDR1 and CDR2: SGHAT and FQNNGV. The CDR3 spans 15 residues. The CDR3 sequence: CASSFTRGPQETQYF. The CDR3 DNA follows: TGTGCCAGCAGCTTTACCAGGGGGCCCCAAGAGACCCAGTACTTC.

As DNA, the CDR3 is TGTGCCAGTAGCCCGGGCCCGGGAAGGGGGCTTTACATCTACGAGCAGTACTTC. Its translation is CASSPGPGRGLYIYEQYF. The rearrangement uses TRBV19 and TRBJ2-7; 7 bases agree with TRBD1. The CDR3 has 18 residues. Germline V gene data show CDR1 as LNHDA and CDR2 as SQIVND (reference sequence). V lost 6 bases, J lost 3 bases, and 20 bases stayed unmatched.

CDR3 amino acids: CASSPQRDSSYEQYF. The DNA for the CDR3 is TGCGCCAGCAGCCCCCAGCGGGACTCTTCCTACGAGCAGTACTTC. J is TRBJ2-5 and V is TRBV5-1; 7 bases are a match to TRBD2. The DNA end lines up better with TRBJ2-7; the J call may be wrong. This CDR3 contains 15 residues. The germline V gene encodes CDR1 SGHRS and CDR2 YFSETQ.

The chain joins TRBV30 to TRBJ2-2; D is possibly TRBD2 (6 bases). Germline V CDR1 and CDR2: GTSNPN, SVGIG (reference sequence). The CDR3 has 18 amino acids. V was shortened by 2 bases and J by 2 bases, with 21 bases between the two germline ends. CDR3 coding DNA: TGTGCCTGGAGTCGGAGTGGGCGGGGCAGATTAAACACCGGGGAGCTGTTTTTT. Residues: CAWSRSGRGRLNTGELFF. Based on the CDR3 plus reference TRBV30 and TRBJ2-2, the full variable domain is SQTIHQWPATLVQPVGSPLSLECTVEGTSNPNLYWYRQAAGRGLQLLFYSVGIGQISSEVPQNLSASRPQDRQFILSSKKLLLSDSGFYLCAWSRSGRGRLNTGELFFGEGSRLTVL.

A few counts support this clone. This chain links TRBV19 with TRBJ1-1; D perhaps matches TRBD1 (5 bases). The V end lost 4 bases, the J end lost 8 bases, and 14 bases lay between the germline ends. The CDR3 has 13 amino acids. Germline-derived CDR1 and CDR2 are LNHDA and SQIVND (reference sequence). In DNA, the CDR3 is TGTGCCAGTAGTAGAGATCAACGGGGGGAAGCTTTCTTT. Protein sequence: CASSRDQRGEAFF.

The V gene is TRBV6-5, the J gene TRBJ2-1; tentatively, D is TRBD2 (5 bases). Germline V gene data show CDR1 as MNHEY and CDR2 as SVGAGI. The CDR3 runs 13 residues. Trimming removed 7 bases at V and 4 bases at J, with 11 bases between. As DNA, the CDR3 is TGTGCCAGCAAAAAAGGCGGGTACAATGAGCAGTTCTTC. It yields the protein CASKKGGYNEQFF.

This chain links TRBV10-3 with TRBJ1-2; 8 bases agree with TRBD1. The CDR3 contains 15 residues. V lost 6 bases, J lost 8 bases, and 14 bases stayed unmatched. Germline V gene sequence: CDR1 ENHRY, CDR2 SYGVKD. CDR3 sequence reads: CAISDSTGAPDGYTF. The CDR3 DNA sequence: TGTGCCATCAGCGACTCGACAGGGGCGCCTGACGGCTACACCTTC.

J is TRBJ1-2 and V is TRBV5-1; perhaps TRBD1 as D (6 bases). V lost 10 bases and J lost 4, with 20 bases in between. There are 14 residues in the CDR3. CDR1 and CDR2 from the germline V gene are SGHRS and YFSETQ. The CDR3 DNA follows: TGCGCCGGAGGAAGGGGGTCAGGGAGCTATGGCTACACCTTC. It is translated as CAGGRGSGSYGYTF.

The chain is built from TRBV7-6 and TRBJ2-7, with D hard to call. Germline V gene lookup returns CDR1 SGHVS and CDR2 FNYEAQ. With 1 base removed from V and 3 bases from J, the gap between germline ends came to 7 bases. This CDR3 comprises 13 residues. CDR3 in amino acids: CASSLGTFYEQYF. CDR3 coding DNA: TGTGCCAGCAGCTTAGGGACGTTCTACGAGCAGTACTTC. Based on the CDR3 plus reference TRBV7-6 and TRBJ2-7, the full variable domain is GAGVSQSPRYKVTKRGQDVALRCDPISGHVSLYWYRQALGQGPEFLTYFNYEAQQDKSGLPNDRFSAERPEGSISTLTIQRTEQRDSAMYRCASSLGTFYEQYFGPGTRLTVT.